These 29 T cell receptor beta chains share one sample of origin, sequenced in a study of blood T cell repertoires in COVID-19. Libraries were prepared by immunoSEQ multiplex PCR; TCRdb keeps only in-frame clonotypes and omits some of them. The repertoire holds about 160,000 clones, with about four fifths as singletons. Sequencing was performed on peripheral blood. All receptors derive from a woman aged 55-69 years with COVID-19, enrolled during active disease.

The table lists this clone with a count of one. The chain carries TRBV3-1 (or the pseudogene TRBV3-2) and TRBJ2-3, with 16 bases fitting TRBD2. Germline CDR1 LGHDT, CDR2 YNNKEL (reference sequence). Unmatched junction bases numbered 15, after V lost 2 bases and J lost 4 bases. This CDR3 region has 21 residues. The CDR3 spells CASSQYTGTSGGAYLADTQYF. As DNA, the CDR3 is TGTGCCAGCAGCCAATACACCGGGACTAGCGGGGGGGCATACCTTGCAGATACGCAGTATTTT.

The rearrangement links TRBV10-3 to TRBJ1-1, with 10 bases lining up with TRBD1. The CDR3 contains 15 residues. Germline V CDR1 and CDR2: ENHRY, SYGVKD. The J segment lost 5 bases and the V segment lost 4 bases, leaving 7 bases of the junction unmatched. CDR3 sequence: CAISADRGRMTEAFF. The CDR3 DNA is TGTGCCATCAGTGCAGACAGGGGGCGGATGACTGAAGCTTTCTTT.

CDR3 region: CASTWGASGKYEQFF. In DNA form, the CDR3 reads TGTGCCAGCACCTGGGGGGCTAGCGGGAAATATGAGCAGTTCTTC. The chain carries TRBV5-4 and TRBJ2-1, with TRBD2 identical over 9 bases. Germline CDR1 and CDR2: SGHNT and YYREEE (reference sequence). The CDR3 is 15 amino acids. The junction had 12 bases not matched to a gene; V was cut back by 6 bases and J by 8 bases.

The V gene is TRBV5-1, the J gene TRBJ1-1; D is uncertain. Between the trimmed V and J ends, which lost 0 bases and 4 bases, there was a span of 22 bases. The germline V gene encodes CDR1 SGHRS and CDR2 YFSETQ. The CDR3 contains 18 residues. CDR3 sequence (DNA): TGCGCCAGCAGCTTGGATCTGAACCCGACGGGGATCGGCACTGAAGCTTTCTTT. This codes for CASSLDLNPTGIGTEAFF.

The count of this clone is one. V is TRBV18 and J is TRBJ2-1; D is undetermined. Germline lookup yields CDR1 KGHSH and CDR2 LQKENI. The CDR3 has 13 amino acids. With 6 bases removed from V and 0 bases from J, the gap between germline ends came to 6 bases. In DNA, the CDR3 is TGTGCCAGCTCTGAGAGCTCCTACAATGAGCAGTTCTTC. Translation: CASSESSYNEQFF.

V is TRBV9 and J is TRBJ2-5; TRBD1 matches 11 bases. The V gene's germline CDR1 is SGDLS and CDR2 YYNGEE. The CDR3 loop spans 15 amino acids. V lost 3 bases to trimming and J lost 5 bases; unmatched junction nucleotides: 6. The CDR3 is CASSAGTGGLETQYF. The CDR3, as DNA: TGTGCCAGCAGCGCGGGGACAGGGGGTTTGGAGACCCAGTACTTC.

This chain connects TRBV20-1 to TRBJ2-3; 9 positions agree with TRBD2. Per germline, CDR1 DFQATT and CDR2 SNEGSKA (reference sequence). The length of the CDR3 is 16 residues. Trimming cost V 3 bases and J 6 bases; bases outside gene matches: 13. This chain's CDR3 is CSASTLGGGAPDTQYF. In DNA form, the CDR3 reads TGCAGTGCTAGTACCCTCGGCGGGGGGGCCCCCGATACGCAGTATTTT.

The V gene is TRBV15, the J gene TRBJ1-4; TRBD1 is a possible D gene (6 bases). This CDR3 has 15 residues. V lost 1 base to trimming and J lost 8 bases, with 14 bases between them. CDR1 and CDR2 (germline): LNHNV, YYDKDF (reference sequence). The CDR3, as DNA: TGTGCCACCAGCAGAGCCGGGGGGGCCGGGGAAAAACTGTTTTTT. Its protein is CATSRAGGAGEKLFF.

The chain has TRBV5-1 and TRBJ2-2; no clear D gene. Germline CDR1 reads SGHRS; CDR2 reads YFSETQ. The CDR3 loop spans 13 amino acids. Deletions cut 1 base from V and 6 bases from J, with 7 bases between. CDR3 in amino acids: CASSLTVPGELFF. As DNA, the CDR3 is TGCGCCAGCAGCTTGACAGTCCCCGGGGAGCTGTTTTTT.

This chain joins TRBV19 and TRBJ1-5; 8 nucleotides align to TRBD1. This CDR3 is built from 16 residues. Germline V gene lookup returns CDR1 LNHDA and CDR2 SQIVND (reference sequence). V gave up 8 bases and J gave up 6 bases; unmatched junction bases: 15. CDR3 residues: CASCALDRGIGQPQHF. CDR3 sequence (DNA): TGTGCCAGTTGCGCTCTTGACAGGGGCATCGGTCAGCCCCAGCATTTT.

The chain carries TRBV4-3 and TRBJ2-7; 10 bases match TRBD2. The ends lost 1 base at V and 4 bases at J; junction bases unmatched: 1. The CDR3 covers 14 residues. CDR1 and CDR2 from the germline V gene are LGHNA and YSLEER. CDR3 sequence: CASSQGTSGYEQYF. The CDR3 nucleotides read TGCGCCAGCAGCCAAGGGACTAGCGGATACGAGCAGTACTTC.

The chain has TRBV3-1 (or the pseudogene TRBV3-2) and TRBJ2-5, with TRBD1 matching 7 bases. Germline V gene lookup returns CDR1 LGHDT and CDR2 YNNKEL (reference sequence). V dropped 4 bases and J dropped 13; count of bases not matched to a gene: 18. The CDR3 extends over 15 amino acids. Written as DNA, the CDR3 is TGTGCCAGCAGCCCGGGACAGTCCCCCTTTCTGATGCGGTACTTC. It translates to CASSPGQSPFLMRYF.

J is TRBJ1-1 and V is TRBV29-1; D is perhaps TRBD1 (5 bases). The germline CDR1 and CDR2 sequences are SQVTM and ANQGSEA. The germline V and J ends were trimmed by 5 bases and 3 bases, with 16 bases remaining between them. CDR3 length: 14 amino acids. The CDR3, as DNA: TGCAGCGTTCGGGACTCCTGGACGGACACTGAAGCTTTCTTT. It yields the protein CSVRDSWTDTEAFF.

This clone was detected only a few times. This rearrangement joins TRBV5-1 to TRBJ2-2; TRBD2 might be the D (6 bases). Germline V CDR1 and CDR2: SGHRS, YFSETQ. The CDR3 runs 13 residues. V lost 4 bases and J lost 5, with 9 bases in between. The CDR3 DNA reads TGCGCCAGCAGCCCAGGGAGGACCGGGGAGCTGTTTTTT. Its protein product is CASSPGRTGELFF.

In its sample, this clone was seen once. J is TRBJ1-1 and V is TRBV19, with D unresolved. CDR1 is LNHDA, CDR2 SQIVND, per germline (reference sequence). With 3 bases removed from V and 0 bases from J, the gap between germline ends came to 14 bases. The CDR3 sequence is 16 residues long. The CDR3 DNA sequence: TGTGCCAGTAGTATCGGGCGCGGGGTTATGAACACTGAAGCTTTCTTT. It encodes CASSIGRGVMNTEAFF.

The table lists this clone with a count of one. This sequence joins TRBV4-2 and TRBJ2-1; TRBD2 matches 9 bases. Trimming at V came to 4 bases and at J to 4 bases, leaving 8 bases not matched to a gene. The CDR3 is 16 amino acids. Germline V gene lookup returns CDR1 LGHNA and CDR2 YNFKEQ. CDR3 nucleotide sequence: TGTGCCAGCAGCCGAGAGGGCGGGAGGGGTTACAATGAGCAGTTCTTC. Amino acids: CASSREGGRGYNEQFF.

The V call is TRBV19, the J call TRBJ1-2; D is uncertain. The germline gives CDR1 LNHDA, CDR2 SQIVND (reference sequence). Trimming pared 7 bases from V and 3 bases from J, leaving 12 bases between. This CDR3 has 13 residues. This chain's CDR3 is CASKEGGHYGYTF. CDR3 DNA sequence: TGTGCCAGTAAAGAGGGAGGGCACTATGGCTACACCTTC.

Ten or more counts support this clone. This sequence joins TRBV6-5 and TRBJ1-1, with D possibly matching TRBD1 (6 bases). The CDR3 runs to 16 residues. The V and J ends lost 2 bases and 3 bases respectively, with 16 bases between them. Germline loops: CDR1 MNHEY, CDR2 SVGAGI. For the CDR3, the DNA is TGTGCCAGCAGTTACGTCCGGGACACGGGTGACACTGAAGCTTTCTTT. Translated, it gives CASSYVRDTGDTEAFF.

V is TRBV5-1 and J is TRBJ1-1; 8 bases fit TRBD1. Germline loops: CDR1 SGHRS, CDR2 YFSETQ. This CDR3 has 14 residues. After removal of 7 bases from V and 1 base from J, the junction contained 6 bases not matched to a gene. In DNA form, the CDR3 reads TGCGCCAGCGCGTCAGGGACAGGGAACACTGAAGCTTTCTTT. It translates to CASASGTGNTEAFF.

The chain recombines TRBV7-3 with TRBJ2-5; 13 bases align to TRBD2. The CDR3 length is 16 residues. J lost 1 base, V lost 4 bases, and 3 bases had no gene match. Germline V gene sequence: CDR1 SGHTA, CDR2 FQGTGA. The CDR3 sequence is CASSSGLAGPQETQYF. The DNA of the CDR3 is TGTGCCAGCAGCTCGGGACTAGCGGGACCCCAAGAGACCCAGTACTTC. Supplemented by reference TRBV7-3 and TRBJ2-5, the full variable domain reads GAGVSQTPSNKVTEKGKYVELRCDPISGHTALYWYRQSLGQGPEFLIYFQGTGAADDSGLPNDRFFAVRPEGSVSTLKIQRTERGDSAVYLCASSSGLAGPQETQYFGPGTRLLVL.

The chain links TRBV2 to TRBJ2-3, with 10 bases lining up with TRBD2. Trimming at V came to 10 bases and at J to 3 bases, leaving 13 bases not matched to a gene. The CDR3 runs to 16 residues. Germline V gives CDR1 SNHLY, CDR2 FYNNEI. This CDR3 is CAIPQEREGGTDTQYF. DNA for the CDR3: TGTGCCATCCCACAGGAGCGGGAGGGGGGTACAGATACGCAGTATTTT.

V gene TRBV3-1 (or the pseudogene TRBV3-2) combines with J gene TRBJ1-2; D unresolved. The CDR3 covers 14 residues. CDR1 LGHDT and CDR2 YNNKEL come from the germline V gene (reference sequence). The V and J ends lost 0 bases and 5 bases respectively, with 10 bases between them. The CDR3 DNA reads as TGTGCCAGCAGCCAAGAGGGTGGAGCTTATGGCTACACCTTC. Translating gives CASSQEGGAYGYTF.

The chain is built from TRBV24-1 and TRBJ1-4; maybe TRBD1 (6 bases). CDR1 is KGHDR and CDR2 is SFDVKD in the germline V gene. This CDR3 region has 15 residues. V was clipped by 4 bases and J by 10 bases, with 18 bases between them. The CDR3 here is CATSDTTGPFGKLFF. The DNA of the CDR3 is TGTGCCACCAGTGACACCACAGGGCCCTTCGGAAAACTGTTTTTT.

This clone was detected a few times. V is TRBV4-1 and J is TRBJ2-2, with 8 bases matching TRBD2. Trimming cost V 3 bases and J 3 bases; bases outside gene matches: 9. Germline CDR1 MGHRA, CDR2 YSYEKL. There are 17 residues in the CDR3. The chain's CDR3 is CASSQLRSGGDTGELFF. In DNA form, the CDR3 reads TGCGCCAGCAGCCAGCTCAGGAGCGGGGGAGACACCGGGGAGCTGTTTTTT.

J is TRBJ1-1 and V is TRBV10-1; D might be TRBD1 (6 bases). From germline, CDR1 is WNHNN and CDR2 SYGVQD (reference sequence). The V end was cut by 0 bases, the J end by 7 bases, with 9 bases between. The CDR3 covers 13 residues. This CDR3 is CASSESGAGEAFF. The CDR3 DNA reads as TGCGCCAGCAGTGAGTCGGGGGCAGGTGAAGCTTTCTTT.

CDR3 nucleotide sequence: TGTGCCAGCAGCTTGGAAGCGGTCGCGGATACGCAGTATTTT. Translation gives CASSLEAVADTQYF. The rearrangement uses TRBV5-4 and TRBJ2-3; D may be TRBD2 (5 bases). Germline lookup yields CDR1 SGHNT and CDR2 YYREEE (reference sequence). With 0 bases removed from V and 6 bases from J, the gap between germline ends came to 11 bases. The CDR3 is 14 amino acids.

V usage is TRBV6-5 and J usage is TRBJ2-2; TRBD1 matches 11 bases. This CDR3 has 15 amino acids. Germline CDR1 is MNHEY and CDR2 is SVGAGI. V lost 6 bases, J lost 0 bases, and 0 bases stayed unmatched. The CDR3 sequence is CASRGQGANTGELFF. CDR3 DNA: TGTGCCAGCAGGGGACAGGGGGCGAACACCGGGGAGCTGTTTTTT.

This clone came up once. This chain joins TRBV6-5 and TRBJ1-3; tentative D call: TRBD1 (5 bases). This CDR3 has 15 amino acids. The V gene lost 6 bases and the J gene lost 1 base, with 13 bases spanning the gap. CDR1 is MNHEY, CDR2 SVGAGI, per germline. In DNA form, the CDR3 reads TGTGCCAGCAGCCGCCTTGGACAATCTGGAAACACCATATATTTT. Encoded protein: CASSRLGQSGNTIYF.

The chain combines TRBV11-3 with TRBJ2-2, with D tentatively TRBD1 (5 bases). With 4 bases removed from V and 0 bases from J, the gap between germline ends came to 15 bases. CDR3 size: 17 residues. Germline values: CDR1 SGHNT, CDR2 YENEEA. CDR3 in amino acids: CASSSGRTHPNTGELFF. CDR3 sequence (DNA): TGTGCCAGCAGCTCAGGGCGGACACATCCGAACACCGGGGAGCTGTTTTTT.